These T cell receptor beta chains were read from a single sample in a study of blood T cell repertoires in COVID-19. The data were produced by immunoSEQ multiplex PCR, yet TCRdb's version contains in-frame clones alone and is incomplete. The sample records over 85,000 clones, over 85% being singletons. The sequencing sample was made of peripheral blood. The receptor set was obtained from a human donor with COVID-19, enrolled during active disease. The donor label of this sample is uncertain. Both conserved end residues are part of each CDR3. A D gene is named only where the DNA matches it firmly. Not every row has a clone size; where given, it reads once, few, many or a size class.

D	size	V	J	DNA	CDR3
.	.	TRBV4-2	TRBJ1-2	TGTGCCAGCAGCCAAGAAGAAGCAGGACTCCCTGCGGGCTACACCTTC	CASSQEEAGLPAGYTF
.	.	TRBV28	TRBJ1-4	TGTGCCAGCAGTTCTCTAGGTAGCCTTAATGAAAAACTGTTTTTT	CASSSLGSLNEKLFF
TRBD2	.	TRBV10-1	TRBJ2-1	TGCGCCAGCAGTTTCAGCGGGAGGCCCAATGAGCAGTTCTTC	CASSFSGRPNEQFF
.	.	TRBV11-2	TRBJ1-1	TGTGCCAGCAGCTTAGATAGCGCCGGGGACACTGAAGCTTTCTTT	CASSLDSAGDTEAFF
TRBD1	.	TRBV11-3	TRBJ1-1	TGTGCCAGCAGCTCCGGGACAGGGGCGGGGGCTGAAGCTTTCTTT	CASSSGTGAGAEAFF
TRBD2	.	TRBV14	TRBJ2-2	TGTGCCAGCAGCCAAGATGAGAGCGGGGCGAACACCGGGGAGCTGTTTTTT	CASSQDESGANTGELFF
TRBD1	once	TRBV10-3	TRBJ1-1	TGTGCCATCAGTGAGTCCCCAGGGGGCCGTGAAGCTTTCTTT	CAISESPGGREAFF
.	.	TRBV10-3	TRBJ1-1	TGTGCCATCACAGGATCGAACACTGAAGCTTTCTTT	CAITGSNTEAFF
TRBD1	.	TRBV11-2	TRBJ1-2	TGTGCCAGCAGCTTGCAGGGGGCTGGTGGCTACACCTTC	CASSLQGAGGYTF
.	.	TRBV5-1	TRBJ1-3	TGCGCCAGCAGCTTGATTTCCTCCTCCTCTGGAAACACCATATATTTT	CASSLISSSSGNTIYF
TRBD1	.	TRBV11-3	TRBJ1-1	TGTGCCAGCAGCTTAAAAGGGACAGGGAACACTGAAGCTTTCTTT	CASSLKGTGNTEAFF
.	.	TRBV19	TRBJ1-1	TGTGCCAGTAACAAGGGGGGGGAAGCTTTCTTT	CASNKGGEAFF
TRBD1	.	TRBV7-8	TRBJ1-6	TGTGCCAGCAGCGTAAGGACAGGTTATAATTCACCCCTCCACTTT	CASSVRTGYNSPLHF
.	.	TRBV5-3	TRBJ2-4	TGTGCCAGAAGCTTGGGGCAGACTCTAGCCAAAAACATTCAGTACTTC	CARSLGQTLAKNIQYF
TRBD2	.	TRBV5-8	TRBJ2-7	TGTGCCAGCAGCTTAGCGGGACGAGTTGGCGAGCAGTACTTC	CASSLAGRVGEQYF
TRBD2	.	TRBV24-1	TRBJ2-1	TGTGCCACCAGTGATTCCGGGACTAGCGGTTACAATGAGCAGTTCTTC	CATSDSGTSGYNEQFF
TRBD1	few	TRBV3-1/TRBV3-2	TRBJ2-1	TGTGCCAGCAGCCCCCACTGGACAGGGGTAGGGAGTGGAAATGAGCAGTTCTTC	CASSPHWTGVGSGNEQFF
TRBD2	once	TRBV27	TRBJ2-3	TGTGCCAGCAGTCCTCTAGCGGGGCGGCCTCGCACAGATACGCAGTATTTT	CASSPLAGRPRTDTQYF
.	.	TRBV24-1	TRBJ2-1	TGTGCCACCAGTGATTTCACCGGGACTCCGGCGCAGGAGCAGTTCTTC	CATSDFTGTPAQEQFF
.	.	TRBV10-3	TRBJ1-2	TGTGCCATCGATCGCGAGGGTGGCTATGGCTACACCTTC	CAIDREGGYGYTF
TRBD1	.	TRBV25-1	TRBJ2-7	TGTGCCAGCAGTGAAACAGGGGATCGCGAGCAGTACTTC	CASSETGDREQYF
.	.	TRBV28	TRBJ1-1	TGTGCCAGCAGGCCTACCACAGAAGGGAACACTGAAGCTTTCTTT	CASRPTTEGNTEAFF
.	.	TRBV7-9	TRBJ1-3	TGTGCCAGCAGCCGTACAGGACACTCTGGAAACACCATATATTTT	CASSRTGHSGNTIYF
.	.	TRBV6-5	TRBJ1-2	TGTGCCAGCAGTACCCGTGGCAGAAATGGCTACACCTTC	CASSTRGRNGYTF
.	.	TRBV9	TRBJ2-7	TGTGCCAGCAGCGTAGGACTGTCCTACGAGCAGTACTTC	CASSVGLSYEQYF
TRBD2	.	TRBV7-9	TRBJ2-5	TGTGCCAGCAGCTTAGCGGGGGGGGAGACCCAGTACTTC	CASSLAGGETQYF
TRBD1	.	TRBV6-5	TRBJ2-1	TGTGCCAGCCGGACAGGTCTGACACCCAATGAGCAGTTCTTC	CASRTGLTPNEQFF
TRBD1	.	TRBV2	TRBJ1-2	TGTGCCAGCAGAGCACAACAGGGGTCCAACCTCTATGGCTACACCTTC	CASRAQQGSNLYGYTF
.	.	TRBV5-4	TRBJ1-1	TGTGCCAGCAGCTCGTTGGGGGAGGGGTTCACTGAAGCTTTCTTT	CASSSLGEGFTEAFF
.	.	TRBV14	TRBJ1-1	TGTGCCAGCAGCCAAACGGGACTTCAGAACACTGAAGCTTTCTTT	CASSQTGLQNTEAFF
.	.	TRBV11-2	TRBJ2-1	TGTGCCAGCAGCCCCCCGGCGGGATGGTACAATGAGCAGTTCTTC	CASSPPAGWYNEQFF
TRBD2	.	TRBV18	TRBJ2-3	TGTGCCAGCTCACCAGCCAGCGGGGAGAGGGGAGATACGCAGTATTTT	CASSPASGERGDTQYF
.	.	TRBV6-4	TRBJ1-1	TGTGCCAGCAGTGACGTCCGCACTGAAGCTTTCTTT	CASSDVRTEAFF
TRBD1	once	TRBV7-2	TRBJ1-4	TGTGCCAGCAGGCCGACAGGGGGTAATGAAAAACTGTTTTTT	CASRPTGGNEKLFF
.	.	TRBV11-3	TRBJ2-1	TGTGCCAGCAACCTTAAAACCGGGGTCGGTGAGCAGTTCTTC	CASNLKTGVGEQFF
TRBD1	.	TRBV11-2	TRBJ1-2	TGTGCCAGCAGGAGGATCGGACAGGATGGCTACACCTTC	CASRRIGQDGYTF
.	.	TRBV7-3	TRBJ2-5	TGTGCCAGCAGCTACCGGGACAAGTCACAGACCCAGTACTTC	CASSYRDKSQTQYF
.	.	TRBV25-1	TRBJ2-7	TGTGCCAGCAGTGATACAGGGCTCAACTCCTACGAGCAGTACTTC	CASSDTGLNSYEQYF
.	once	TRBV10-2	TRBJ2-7	TGCGCCAGCAGTGAATCGGCAGGCTCGGCCTACGAGCAGTACTTC	CASSESAGSAYEQYF
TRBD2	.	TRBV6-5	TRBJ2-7	TGTGCCAGCAGTTACGGCGGACTAGCGGGTGCCTACGAGCAGTACTTC	CASSYGGLAGAYEQYF
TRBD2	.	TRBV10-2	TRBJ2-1	TGCGCCAGCAGTGATGTACTAGCGGGGCACAATGAGCAGTTCTTC	CASSDVLAGHNEQFF
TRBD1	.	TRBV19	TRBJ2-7	TGTGCCAGTAGTGTATACCGGGACAGGGAGTACGAGCAGTACTTC	CASSVYRDREYEQYF
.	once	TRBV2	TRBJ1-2	TGTGCCAGCAGTTTATCCCGGGACACGCTACGAGGCTACACCTTC	CASSLSRDTLRGYTF
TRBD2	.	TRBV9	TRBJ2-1	TGTGCCAGCAGCGTAGGGCCTTCGGGACTAGCCTATAATGAGCAGTTCTTC	CASSVGPSGLAYNEQFF
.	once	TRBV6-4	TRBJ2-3	TGTGCCAGCAGTGACAGGGGTGGTACAGATACGCAGTATTTT	CASSDRGGTDTQYF
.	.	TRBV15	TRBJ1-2	TGTGCCACCAGCAGAGATAGTGGGGGGGCTAACTATGGCTACACCTTC	CATSRDSGGANYGYTF
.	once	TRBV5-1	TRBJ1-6	TGCGCCAGCAGCTTGGGGGGAGACGATAATTCACCCCTCCACTTT	CASSLGGDDNSPLHF
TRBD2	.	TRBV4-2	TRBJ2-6	TGTGCCAGCAGCCCCGAACGGGGGGACGGGGCCAACGTCCTGACTTTC	CASSPERGDGANVLTF
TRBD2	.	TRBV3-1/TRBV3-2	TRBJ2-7	TGTGCCAGCAGCCAGACCTTCGCCTCGGGGGGACTAGCGGGAGGCCTATCCTACGAGCAGTACTTC	CASSQTFASGGLAGGLSYEQYF